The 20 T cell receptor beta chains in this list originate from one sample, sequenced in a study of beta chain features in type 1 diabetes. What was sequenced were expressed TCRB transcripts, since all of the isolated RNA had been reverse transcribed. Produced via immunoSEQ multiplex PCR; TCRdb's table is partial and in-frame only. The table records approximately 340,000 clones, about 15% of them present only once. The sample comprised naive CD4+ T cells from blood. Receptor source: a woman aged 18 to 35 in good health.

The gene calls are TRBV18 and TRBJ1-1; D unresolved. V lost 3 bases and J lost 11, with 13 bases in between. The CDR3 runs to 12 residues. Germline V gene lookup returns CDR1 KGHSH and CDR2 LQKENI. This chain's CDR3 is CASSPLGSGAFF. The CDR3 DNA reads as TGTGCCAGCTCACCCCTTGGTAGCGGGGCTTTCTTT.

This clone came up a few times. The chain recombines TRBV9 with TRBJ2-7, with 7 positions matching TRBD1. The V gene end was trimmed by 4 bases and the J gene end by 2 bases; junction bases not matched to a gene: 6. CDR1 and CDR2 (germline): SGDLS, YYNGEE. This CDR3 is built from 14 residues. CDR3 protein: CASSMSTGTYEQYF. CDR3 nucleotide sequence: TGTGCCAGCAGCATGTCGACAGGGACCTACGAGCAGTACTTC.

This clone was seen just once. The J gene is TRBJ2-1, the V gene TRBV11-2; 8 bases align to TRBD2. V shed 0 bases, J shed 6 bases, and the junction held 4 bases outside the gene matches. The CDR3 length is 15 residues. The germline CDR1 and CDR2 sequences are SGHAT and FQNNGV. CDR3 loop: CASSLDLAGRNEQFF. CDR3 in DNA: TGTGCCAGCAGCTTAGATCTAGCGGGCCGCAATGAGCAGTTCTTC. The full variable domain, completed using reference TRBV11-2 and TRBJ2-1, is EAGVAQSPRYKIIEKRQSVAFWCNPISGHATLYWYQQILGQGPKLLIQFQNNGVVDDSQLPKDRFSAERLKGVDSTLKIQPAKLEDSAVYLCASSLDLAGRNEQFFGPGTRLTVL.

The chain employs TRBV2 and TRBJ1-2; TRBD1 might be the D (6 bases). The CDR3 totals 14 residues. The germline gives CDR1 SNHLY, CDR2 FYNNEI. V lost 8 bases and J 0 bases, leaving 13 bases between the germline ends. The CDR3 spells CASRYRVANYGYTF. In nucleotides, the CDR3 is TGTGCCAGCCGTTACAGGGTAGCTAACTATGGCTACACCTTC.

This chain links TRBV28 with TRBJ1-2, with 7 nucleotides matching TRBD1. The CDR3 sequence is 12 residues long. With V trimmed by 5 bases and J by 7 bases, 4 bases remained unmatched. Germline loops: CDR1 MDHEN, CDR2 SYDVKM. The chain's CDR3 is CASSRQGFGYTF. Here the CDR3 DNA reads TGTGCCAGCAGTAGACAGGGATTTGGCTACACCTTC.

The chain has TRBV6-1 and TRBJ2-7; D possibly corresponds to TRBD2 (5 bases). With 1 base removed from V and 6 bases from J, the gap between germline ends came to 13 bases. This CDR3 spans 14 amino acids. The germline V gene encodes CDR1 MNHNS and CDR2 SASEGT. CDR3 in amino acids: CASSEDRGFIEQYF. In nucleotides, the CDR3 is TGTGCCAGCAGTGAAGACCGGGGTTTCATCGAGCAGTACTTC.

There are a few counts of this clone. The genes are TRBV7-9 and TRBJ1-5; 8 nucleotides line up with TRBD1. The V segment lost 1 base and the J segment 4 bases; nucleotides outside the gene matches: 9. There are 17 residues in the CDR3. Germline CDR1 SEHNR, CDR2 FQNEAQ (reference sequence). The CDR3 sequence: CASSLGAGTGDNQPQHF. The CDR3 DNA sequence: TGTGCCAGCAGCTTAGGGGCCGGGACAGGTGATAATCAGCCCCAGCATTTT.

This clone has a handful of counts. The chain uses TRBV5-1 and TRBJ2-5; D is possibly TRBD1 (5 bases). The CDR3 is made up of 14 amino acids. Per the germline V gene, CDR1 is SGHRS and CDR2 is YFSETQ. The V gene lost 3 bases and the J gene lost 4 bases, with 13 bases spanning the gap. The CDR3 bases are TGCGCCAGCAGCTCACCAGGGTTTCGAGAGACCCAGTACTTC. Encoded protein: CASSSPGFRETQYF.

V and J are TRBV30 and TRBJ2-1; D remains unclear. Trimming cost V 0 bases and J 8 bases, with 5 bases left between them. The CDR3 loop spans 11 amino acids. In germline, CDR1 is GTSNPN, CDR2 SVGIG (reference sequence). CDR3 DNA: TGTGCCTGGAGTGTAATCTATGAGCAGTTCTTC. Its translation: CAWSVIYEQFF. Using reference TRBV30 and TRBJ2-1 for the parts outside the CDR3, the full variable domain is SQTIHQWPATLVQPVGSPLSLECTVEGTSNPNLYWYRQAAGRGLQLLFYSVGIGQISSEVPQNLSASRPQDRQFILSSKKLLLSDSGFYLCAWSVIYEQFFGPGTRLTVL.

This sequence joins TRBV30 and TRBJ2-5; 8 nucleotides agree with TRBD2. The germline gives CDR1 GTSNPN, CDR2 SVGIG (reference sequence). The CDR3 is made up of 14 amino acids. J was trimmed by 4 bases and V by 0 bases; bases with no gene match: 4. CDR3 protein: CAWSVLAGGETQYF. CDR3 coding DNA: TGTGCCTGGAGTGTACTTGCGGGGGGAGAGACCCAGTACTTC.

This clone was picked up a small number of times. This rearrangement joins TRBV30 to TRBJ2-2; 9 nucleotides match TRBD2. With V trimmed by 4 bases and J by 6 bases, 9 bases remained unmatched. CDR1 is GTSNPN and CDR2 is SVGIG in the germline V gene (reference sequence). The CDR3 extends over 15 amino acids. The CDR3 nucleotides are TGTGCCTGGAAAATAGCGGGAGTCAATTCCGGGGAGCTGTTTTTT. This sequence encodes CAWKIAGVNSGELFF.

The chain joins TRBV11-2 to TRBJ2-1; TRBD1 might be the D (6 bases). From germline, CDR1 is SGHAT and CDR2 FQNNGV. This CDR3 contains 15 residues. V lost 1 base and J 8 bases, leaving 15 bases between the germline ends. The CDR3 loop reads CASSLVQGMSHEQFF. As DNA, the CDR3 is TGTGCCAGCAGCTTAGTTCAGGGGATGTCGCATGAGCAGTTCTTC.

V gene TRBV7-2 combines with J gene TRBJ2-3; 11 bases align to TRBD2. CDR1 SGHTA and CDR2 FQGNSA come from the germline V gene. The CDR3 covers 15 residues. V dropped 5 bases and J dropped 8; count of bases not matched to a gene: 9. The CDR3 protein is CASSVGTSGPGTQYF. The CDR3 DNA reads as TGTGCCAGCAGCGTAGGGACTAGCGGTCCTGGTACGCAGTATTTT.

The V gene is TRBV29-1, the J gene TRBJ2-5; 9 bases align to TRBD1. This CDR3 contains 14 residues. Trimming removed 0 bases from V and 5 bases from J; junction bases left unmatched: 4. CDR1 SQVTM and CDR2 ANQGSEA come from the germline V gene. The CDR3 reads CSVEEGTGRETQYF. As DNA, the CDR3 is TGCAGCGTTGAAGAAGGGACAGGGCGCGAGACCCAGTACTTC.

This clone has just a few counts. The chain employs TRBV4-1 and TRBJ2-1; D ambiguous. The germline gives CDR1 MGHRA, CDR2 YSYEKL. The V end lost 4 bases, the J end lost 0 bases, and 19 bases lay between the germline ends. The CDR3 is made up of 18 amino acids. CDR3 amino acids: CASSRRGATRSSYNEQFF. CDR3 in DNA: TGCGCCAGCAGCCGCCGCGGTGCAACCCGTAGCTCCTACAATGAGCAGTTCTTC.

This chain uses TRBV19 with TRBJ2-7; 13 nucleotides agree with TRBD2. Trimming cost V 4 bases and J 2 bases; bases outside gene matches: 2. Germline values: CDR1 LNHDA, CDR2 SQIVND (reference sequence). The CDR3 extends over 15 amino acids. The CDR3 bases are TGTGCCAGTAGTAGGGGGACTAGCGGGACCTACGAGCAGTACTTC. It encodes CASSRGTSGTYEQYF.

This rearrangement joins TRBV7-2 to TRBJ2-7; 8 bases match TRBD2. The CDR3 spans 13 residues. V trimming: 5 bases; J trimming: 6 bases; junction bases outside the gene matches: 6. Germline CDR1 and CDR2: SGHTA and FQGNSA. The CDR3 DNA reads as TGTGCCAGCAGCGCGAGCGGGAGCGGCGAGCAGTACTTC. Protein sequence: CASSASGSGEQYF.

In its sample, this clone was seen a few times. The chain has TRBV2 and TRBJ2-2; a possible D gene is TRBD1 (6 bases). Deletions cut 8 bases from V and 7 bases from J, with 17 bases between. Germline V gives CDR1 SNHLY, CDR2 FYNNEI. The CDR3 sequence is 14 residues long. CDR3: CASEQGFTGGELFF. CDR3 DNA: TGTGCCAGCGAACAGGGTTTCACAGGCGGGGAGCTGTTTTTT.

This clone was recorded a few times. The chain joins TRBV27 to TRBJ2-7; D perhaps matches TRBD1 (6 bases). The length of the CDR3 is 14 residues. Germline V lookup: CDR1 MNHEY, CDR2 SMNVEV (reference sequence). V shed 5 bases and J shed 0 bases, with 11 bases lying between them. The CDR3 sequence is CASSTQGSSYEQYF. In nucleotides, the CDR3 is TGTGCCAGCAGTACACAGGGATCCTCCTACGAGCAGTACTTC.

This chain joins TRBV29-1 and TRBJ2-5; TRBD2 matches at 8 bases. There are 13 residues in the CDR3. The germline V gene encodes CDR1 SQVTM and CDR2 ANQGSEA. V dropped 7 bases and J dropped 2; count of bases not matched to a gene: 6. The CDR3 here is CSGHTSGQETQYF. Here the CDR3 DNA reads TGCAGCGGCCACACTAGCGGACAAGAGACCCAGTACTTC.